The 32 T cell receptor beta chains given below trace back to one sample, sequenced in a study of tumor T cells in aggressive B-cell lymphoma. The assay was immunoSEQ multiplex PCR, and TCRdb's table has in-frame clones only and misses some. Among 2,000 to 2,500 clones listed, roughly 90% were seen once. The sample taken for sequencing was tumor tissue. Receptor source: an adult with diffuse large B cell lymphoma.

The chain recombines TRBV27 with TRBJ1-6; D unclear. CDR3 length: 13 residues. The V end was cut by 1 base, the J end by 12 bases, with 10 bases between. CDR1 and CDR2 from the germline V gene are MNHEY and SMNVEV (reference sequence). Here the CDR3 reads CASSLFVREPLHF. The CDR3 DNA sequence: TGTGCCAGCAGTTTATTTGTGAGGGAACCCCTCCACTTT.

A remark on this clone: The same CDR3 can be traced to other DNA sequences in this sample. This chain uses TRBV7-9 with TRBJ2-2, with TRBD1 matching over 10 bases. In germline, CDR1 is SEHNR, CDR2 FQNEAQ (reference sequence). The CDR3 consists of 18 residues. Trimming took 6 bases from V and 1 from J; bases not matched to a gene: 11. Written as DNA, the CDR3 is TGTGCCAGCAGTTCACCTCCGGGACAGGGGATGAACACCGGGGAGCTGTTTTTT. Translated: CASSSPPGQGMNTGELFF.

This chain connects TRBV7-6 to TRBJ1-5; D unresolved. The CDR3 contains 16 residues. Trimming shortened V by 4 bases and J by 0 bases, and 13 bases separated the two germline ends. Germline V gene data show CDR1 as SGHVS and CDR2 as FNYEAQ. The CDR3 sequence is CASSSERFYSNQPQHF. As DNA, the CDR3 is TGTGCCAGCAGCTCGGAGAGATTCTATAGCAATCAGCCCCAGCATTTT.

The chain joins TRBV27 to TRBJ2-7; D remains unclear. V lost 5 bases and J lost 3, with 8 bases in between. This CDR3 region has 12 residues. Germline assignment: CDR1 MNHEY and CDR2 SMNVEV (reference sequence). CDR3 in DNA: TGTGCCAGCAGTCCAGGTTACTACGAGCAGTACTTC. Encoded protein: CASSPGYYEQYF.

This clone was seen just once. The rearrangement uses TRBV5-4 and TRBJ2-5; the D gene is possibly TRBD2 (5 bases). CDR1 is SGHNT and CDR2 is YYREEE in the germline V gene (reference sequence). The CDR3 runs to 15 residues. The V gene lost 3 bases and the J gene lost 1 base, with 13 bases spanning the gap. The CDR3 sequence: CASSSGGRFQETQYF. The CDR3 DNA reads TGTGCCAGCAGCTCAGGAGGCAGGTTCCAAGAGACCCAGTACTTC.

The gene calls are TRBV2 and TRBJ2-3; perhaps TRBD1 as D (5 bases). Trimming pared 4 bases from V and 0 bases from J, leaving 14 bases between. Germline CDR1 and CDR2: SNHLY and FYNNEI. The length of the CDR3 is 16 residues. The CDR3 reads CASSGRTPTSTDTQYF. The CDR3 nucleotides read TGTGCCAGCAGTGGAAGGACACCGACTAGCACAGATACGCAGTATTTT. Combining the CDR3 with reference TRBV2 and TRBJ2-3 gives the whole variable domain EPEVTQTPSHQVTQMGQEVILRCVPISNHLYFYWYRQILGQKVEFLVSFYNNEISEKSEIFDDQFSVERPDGSNFTLKIRSTKLEDSAMYFCASSGRTPTSTDTQYFGPGTRLTVL.

This chain connects TRBV6-6 to TRBJ1-2, with D hard to call. With 6 bases removed from V and 6 bases from J, the gap between germline ends came to 14 bases. This CDR3 is 13 amino acids long. CDR1 and CDR2 (germline): MNHNY, SVGAGI (reference sequence). The CDR3 reads CASSQHRGHGYTF. In nucleotides, the CDR3 is TGTGCCAGCAGCCAACACCGCGGCCATGGCTACACCTTC.

The chain is built from TRBV30 and TRBJ1-2; D might be TRBD1 (5 bases). This CDR3 is 10 amino acids long. Trimming stripped 6 bases from V and 4 bases from J, with 6 bases between. Germline values: CDR1 GTSNPN, CDR2 SVGIG (reference sequence). The CDR3 reads CACDSYGYTF. CDR3 coding DNA: TGTGCCTGCGACAGCTATGGCTACACCTTC. The entire variable domain, with the rest obtained from reference TRBV30 and TRBJ1-2, is as follows: SQTIHQWPATLVQPVGSPLSLECTVEGTSNPNLYWYRQAAGRGLQLLFYSVGIGQISSEVPQNLSASRPQDRQFILSSKKLLLSDSGFYLCACDSYGYTFGSGTRLTVV.

The V call is TRBV7-2, the J call TRBJ1-3; D perhaps matches TRBD1 (6 bases). The V gene's germline CDR1 is SGHTA and CDR2 FQGNSA. This CDR3 comprises 16 residues. V lost 1 base to trimming and J lost 2 bases, with 12 bases between them. The CDR3 nucleotides are TGTGCCAGCAGCTTAGTTGGGGGCGCGACTGGAAACACCATATATTTT. This gives the protein CASSLVGGATGNTIYF.

This sequence joins TRBV7-2 and TRBJ1-2, with D possibly TRBD1 on 6 matching bases. CDR1 and CDR2 from the germline V gene are SGHTA and FQGNSA. CDR3 length: 14 residues. V was cut by 2 bases and J by 8 bases, with 15 bases left in between. The CDR3 region is CASSLLQGSRGYTF. The CDR3 coding sequence is TGTGCCAGCAGCTTATTACAGGGTAGTCGAGGCTACACCTTC.

This clone was detected once. The chain is built from TRBV21-1 and TRBJ2-5; TRBD1 was called by the table and not checked on the DNA. TRBV21-1 is deemed a pseudogene. The length of the CDR3 is 16 residues. The CDR3 spells CASRLDRGRLEETQYF. In nucleotides, the CDR3 is TGTGCCAGCAGACTCGACAGGGGAAGGCTTGAGGAGACCCAGTACTTC.

The chain uses TRBV9 and TRBJ2-7; D perhaps matches TRBD2 (6 bases). The germline CDR1 and CDR2 sequences are SGDLS and YYNGEE. The CDR3 runs to 15 residues. Trimming took off 4 bases at V and 2 bases at J, with 16 bases between the two ends. The DNA for the CDR3 is TGTGCCAGCAGCCAAGACGGGAGTCCGACCTACGAGCAGTACTTC. Residues: CASSQDGSPTYEQYF. The variable domain in full, completed from reference TRBV9 and TRBJ2-7, reads DSGVTQTPKHLITATGQRVTLRCSPRSGDLSVYWYQQSLDQGLQFLIQYYNGEERAKGNILERFSAQQFPDLHSELNLSSLELGDSALYFCASSQDGSPTYEQYFGPGTRLTVT.

The DNA of the CDR3 is TGTGCCAGCAGCCCACCGGGACAGAATGAAAAACTGTTTTTT. This encodes CASSPPGQNEKLFF. This rearrangement joins TRBV28 to TRBJ1-4; 7 bases fit TRBD1. Unmatched junction bases numbered 6, after V lost 6 bases and J lost 5 bases. Germline CDR1 reads MDHEN; CDR2 reads SYDVKM. This CDR3 spans 14 amino acids.

This chain joins TRBV9 and TRBJ2-1, with 9 bases lining up with TRBD2. The germline V gene encodes CDR1 SGDLS and CDR2 YYNGEE. With V trimmed by 2 bases and J by 7 bases, 7 bases remained unmatched. The CDR3 sequence is 15 residues long. The CDR3 DNA follows: TGTGCCAGCAGCGTGGGGGGTAGCGGGAGTAATGAGCAGTTCTTC. Amino acids: CASSVGGSGSNEQFF.

The V call is TRBV4-1, the J call TRBJ2-1; TRBD1 aligns across 7 bases. V lost 1 base to trimming and J lost 6 bases; unmatched junction nucleotides: 3. The CDR3 has 14 amino acids. The V gene's germline CDR1 is MGHRA and CDR2 YSYEKL. The CDR3: CASSQATGPNEQFF. CDR3 nucleotide sequence: TGCGCCAGCAGCCAAGCGACAGGGCCCAATGAGCAGTTCTTC.

The V call is TRBV11-2, the J call TRBJ1-6, with D maybe TRBD1 (5 bases). The germline CDR1 and CDR2 sequences are SGHAT and FQNNGV. Trimming shortened V by 1 base and J by 6 bases, and 10 bases separated the two germline ends. There are 15 residues in the CDR3. In DNA form, the CDR3 reads TGTGCCAGCAGCTTAGCGGGGGGGATTAATTCACCCCTCCACTTT. Protein product: CASSLAGGINSPLHF.

The rearrangement uses TRBV29-1 and TRBJ2-5, with 12 bases lining up with TRBD2. The CDR3 runs to 13 residues. The junction had 5 bases not matched to a gene; V was cut back by 8 bases and J by 4 bases. Per germline, CDR1 SQVTM and CDR2 ANQGSEA. The DNA for the CDR3 is TGCAGCCCCCGACTAGCGGGAGTAGAGACCCAGTACTTC. This encodes CSPRLAGVETQYF. Looking up the rest from reference TRBV29-1 and TRBJ2-5 gives the full variable domain: SAVISQKPSRDICQRGTSLTIQCQVDSQVTMMFWYRQQPGQSLTLIATANQGSEATYESGFVIDKFPISRPNLTFSTLTVSNMSPEDSSIYLCSPRLAGVETQYFGPGTRLLVL.

The J gene is TRBJ1-5, the V gene TRBV28; D may be TRBD1 (5 bases). The V gene's germline CDR1 is MDHEN and CDR2 SYDVKM. The CDR3 covers 14 residues. Trimming left V 2 bases short and J 7 bases short, with 12 bases between. CDR3 residues: CASSLGAGRQPQHF. In DNA, the CDR3 is TGTGCCAGCAGTTTAGGGGCAGGGAGGCAGCCCCAGCATTTT.

The chain joins TRBV4-3 to TRBJ2-3, with 13 bases matching TRBD2. This CDR3 region has 18 residues. V was pared by 0 bases and J by 5 bases, with 8 bases of the junction left unmatched. Looked up from germline, CDR1 is LGHNA and CDR2 is YSLEER. CDR3 protein: CASSQDEGLAGAGDTQYF. The CDR3 coding sequence is TGCGCCAGCAGCCAAGATGAAGGACTAGCGGGAGCAGGAGATACGCAGTATTTT.

J is TRBJ2-1 and V is TRBV4-3, with TRBD2 matching 7 bases. This CDR3 comprises 13 residues. Germline CDR1 LGHNA, CDR2 YSLEER. V shed 0 bases, J shed 7 bases, and the junction held 0 bases outside the gene matches. The CDR3 sequence is CASSQEGGNEQFF. DNA for the CDR3: TGCGCCAGCAGCCAAGAGGGGGGGAATGAGCAGTTCTTC.

V and J are TRBV7-9 and TRBJ2-5; possibly TRBD2 for D (6 bases). This CDR3 contains 15 residues. CDR1 is SEHNR, CDR2 FQNEAQ, per germline (reference sequence). V shed 5 bases and J shed 2 bases, with 15 bases lying between them. CDR3 DNA: TGTGCCAGCAGCCTGGGGGGAGCGGCGCAAGAGACCCAGTACTTC. Protein: CASSLGGAAQETQYF.

Written as DNA, the CDR3 is TGTGCCAGCAGCTCAAGACAGGGGCCGCTTGGGAACACCGGGGAGCTGTTTTTT. Its translation: CASSSRQGPLGNTGELFF. The chain has TRBV11-2 and TRBJ2-2, with 8 bases fitting TRBD1. The germline gives CDR1 SGHAT, CDR2 FQNNGV. The trim removed 4 bases at V and 1 base at J, leaving 11 bases unmatched. The CDR3 spans 18 residues.

This sequence joins TRBV29-1 and TRBJ2-7; 9 nucleotides line up with TRBD1. J lost 6 bases, V lost 3 bases, and 9 bases had no gene match. CDR1 is SQVTM and CDR2 is ANQGSEA in the germline V gene. The CDR3 contains 14 residues. The chain's CDR3 is CSVDPGQGIGEQYF. The DNA for the CDR3 is TGCAGCGTTGACCCGGGACAGGGTATAGGCGAGCAGTACTTC.

The chain carries TRBV7-2 and TRBJ2-7; 11 bases are shared with TRBD2. CDR1 is SGHTA, CDR2 FQGNSA, per germline. J lost 0 bases, V lost 2 bases, and 9 bases had no gene match. This CDR3 contains 18 residues. The CDR3 DNA reads TGTGCCAGCAGCTTATACCTAGCGGGGGGATTCAGCTCCTACGAGCAGTACTTC. It yields the protein CASSLYLAGGFSSYEQYF.

The count of this clone is one. V is TRBV5-4 and J is TRBJ2-7, with 7 nucleotides matching TRBD2. V gave up 4 bases and J gave up 3 bases; unmatched junction bases: 13. CDR1 is SGHNT and CDR2 is YYREEE in the germline V gene (reference sequence). The CDR3 covers 16 residues. In nucleotides, the CDR3 is TGTGCCAGCAGCGGGCGCGGGAGTAACCTCCTCTACGAGCAGTACTTC. It translates to CASSGRGSNLLYEQYF.

The chain joins TRBV7-9 to TRBJ1-1; no firm D call. The CDR3 runs 11 residues. Germline V gene sequence: CDR1 SEHNR, CDR2 FQNEAQ (reference sequence). V lost 5 bases, J lost 11 bases, and 12 bases lay in between. CDR3 DNA sequence: TGTGCCAGCAGCAACTTACCCCGGGCTTTCTTT. Translation gives CASSNLPRAFF.

V usage is TRBV2 and J usage is TRBJ2-5, with D perhaps TRBD2 (5 bases). The CDR3 is 11 residues long. Germline values: CDR1 SNHLY, CDR2 FYNNEI. V lost 6 bases, J lost 5 bases, and 7 bases lay in between. The CDR3 sequence: CASRTGETQYF. CDR3 nucleotide sequence: TGTGCCAGCAGGACGGGGGAGACCCAGTACTTC.

The chain combines TRBV27 with TRBJ2-5, with 9 positions matching TRBD2. The DNA end is a closer match to TRBJ2-7, so the J assignment may be wrong. Germline values: CDR1 MNHEY, CDR2 SMNVEV (reference sequence). This CDR3 comprises 16 residues. The CDR3 DNA follows: TGTGCCAGCAGTTCCCCTGAAGCGGGAGGATCCTACGAGCAGTACTTC. It translates to CASSSPEAGGSYEQYF.

The genes are TRBV11-2 and TRBJ1-6, with D perhaps matching TRBD1 (6 bases). The V gene lost 1 base and the J gene lost 8 bases, with 15 bases spanning the gap. CDR1 is SGHAT, CDR2 FQNNGV, per germline. This CDR3 spans 16 amino acids. This CDR3 is CASSLGQGTRYSPLHF. The CDR3 region has the DNA TGTGCCAGCAGCTTAGGTCAGGGGACGAGGTATTCACCCCTCCACTTT. Looking up the rest from reference TRBV11-2 and TRBJ1-6 gives the full variable domain: EAGVAQSPRYKIIEKRQSVAFWCNPISGHATLYWYQQILGQGPKLLIQFQNNGVVDDSQLPKDRFSAERLKGVDSTLKIQPAKLEDSAVYLCASSLGQGTRYSPLHFGNGTRLTVT.

This sequence joins TRBV29-1 and TRBJ2-5; D is possibly TRBD2 (6 bases). The germline CDR1 and CDR2 sequences are SQVTM and ANQGSEA. The CDR3 totals 14 residues. Deletions cut 4 bases from V and 1 base from J, with 13 bases between. In nucleotides, the CDR3 is TGCAGCGTTGGGAGGTCGGGGGTCCAAGAGACCCAGTACTTC. Translated: CSVGRSGVQETQYF.

The chain has TRBV18 and TRBJ1-3; D perhaps matches TRBD1 (5 bases). V gave up 4 bases and J gave up 1 base, with 8 bases separating them. The CDR3 runs 14 residues. Per the germline V gene, CDR1 is KGHSH and CDR2 is LQKENI. This chain's CDR3 is CASSLQGSGNTIYF. Written as DNA, the CDR3 is TGTGCCAGCTCACTTCAGGGTTCTGGAAACACCATATATTTT.

The chain couples TRBV6-1 to TRBJ2-2; a possible D gene is TRBD1 (5 bases). The V and J ends lost 2 bases and 5 bases respectively, with 9 bases between them. Per the germline V gene, CDR1 is MNHNS and CDR2 is SASEGT. The CDR3 is 14 residues long. The CDR3 here is CASSETAGTGELFF. CDR3 sequence (DNA): TGTGCCAGCAGTGAAACGGCAGGGACCGGGGAGCTGTTTTTT.